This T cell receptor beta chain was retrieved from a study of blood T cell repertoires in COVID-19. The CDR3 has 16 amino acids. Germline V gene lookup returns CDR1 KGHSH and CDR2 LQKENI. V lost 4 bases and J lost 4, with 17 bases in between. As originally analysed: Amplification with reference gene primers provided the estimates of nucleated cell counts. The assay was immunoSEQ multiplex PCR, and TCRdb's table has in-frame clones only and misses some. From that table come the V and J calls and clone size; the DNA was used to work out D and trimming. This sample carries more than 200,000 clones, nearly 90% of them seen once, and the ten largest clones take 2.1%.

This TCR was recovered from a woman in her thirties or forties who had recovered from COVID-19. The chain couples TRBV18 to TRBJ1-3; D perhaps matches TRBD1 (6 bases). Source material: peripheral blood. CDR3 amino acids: CASSQTGKLGGNTIYF. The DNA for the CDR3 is TGTGCCAGCTCACAAACAGGGAAATTGGGAGGAAACACCATATATTTT.